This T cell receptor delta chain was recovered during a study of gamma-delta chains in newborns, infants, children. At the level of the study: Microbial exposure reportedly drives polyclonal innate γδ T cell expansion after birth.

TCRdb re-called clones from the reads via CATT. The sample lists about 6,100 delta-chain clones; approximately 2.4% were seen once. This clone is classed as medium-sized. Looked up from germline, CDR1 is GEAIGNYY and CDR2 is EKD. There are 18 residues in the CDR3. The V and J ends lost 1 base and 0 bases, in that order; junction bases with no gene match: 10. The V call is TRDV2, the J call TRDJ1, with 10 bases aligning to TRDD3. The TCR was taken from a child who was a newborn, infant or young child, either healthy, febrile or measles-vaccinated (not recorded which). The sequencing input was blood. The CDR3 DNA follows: TGTGCCTGTGACACATTAGGGGGGATACGCCAGTACACCGATAAACTCATCTTT. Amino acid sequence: CACDTLGGIRQYTDKLIF.